The present T cell receptor beta chain was sequenced within a study of T cell changes during pregnancy in multiple sclerosis. Clones were sequenced by immunoSEQ multiplex PCR, and TCRdb holds only the in-frame ones, with some missing. The sample lists about 60,000 clones, around 92% seen once, with roughly 0.2% in the top ten. Between the trimmed V and J ends, which lost 6 bases and 10 bases, there was a span of 10 bases. CDR3 length equals 12 residues. CDR1 MNHEY and CDR2 SVGAGI come from the germline V gene. The sample was CD4+ T cells from peripheral blood mononuclear cells, taken in the second trimester of pregnancy. This receptor was identified in a female donor with multiple sclerosis, enrolled in a pregnancy study. The chain is built from TRBV6-5 and TRBJ1-6; possibly TRBD1 for D (5 bases). In nucleotides, the CDR3 is TGTGCCAGCAGGACAGAGGACTCACCCCTCCACTTT. The encoded protein is CASRTEDSPLHF.